The rows below give T cell receptor beta chains drawn from one sample of a study of blood T cell repertoires in COVID-19. Sequencing used immunoSEQ multiplex PCR; TCRdb keeps in-frame clones, though not all of them. Of about 83,000 clones listed, approximately 80% were seen once; the top ten hold about a sixth. Specimen: peripheral blood. These receptors originate from a woman at least 80 years old with acute or convalescent COVID-19. Each CDR3 is given with its conserved first and last residue. Size is omitted from some rows. Given values are once, few, many or a class for expanded clones.

size,V,CDR3
NA,TRBV7-2,CASSLASGVSYEQYF
NA,TRBV19,CASTLPGFYGYTF
once,TRBV19,CASSTGEGTDTQYF
NA,TRBV30,CAWSVQSGNEQFF
NA,TRBV14,CASSHRDRENYGYTF
NA,TRBV12-3/TRBV12-4,CASSLAGYYEQYF
NA,TRBV7-2,CASSLVGSGDEQYF
few,TRBV6-6,CASSEGRVEQYF
NA,TRBV2,CASRDSGRSNQPQHF
NA,TRBV5-4,CASSPGQVRSGNTIYF
few,TRBV4-1,CASSQDLGASNQPQHF
NA,TRBV6-6,CASSYGTGGSNSPLHF
NA,TRBV6-5,CATWGDRRTTIYF
NA,TRBV5-6,CASSPGRQGTEAFF
NA,TRBV5-6,CASSLEGAPNEKLFF
once,TRBV24-1,CATSDSSAQTGINQPQHF
NA,TRBV6-6,CASSRTEIYGYTF
NA,TRBV21-1,CASSTPGQGVDQPQHF
NA,TRBV2,CASSVVRDNSPLHF
few,TRBV29-1,CSVVRTGRPPYEQYF
NA,TRBV5-1,CASSSGQDLANSPLHF
NA,TRBV5-1,CASSIQGLTEAFF
NA,TRBV5-5,CASSLEDSRAGWETQYF